This TCR beta chain appears in the sequencing data of a study of cytomegalovirus exposure and HLA in healthy donors. Vbeta (60) and Jbeta (13) primers were used in the PCR. Clones were sequenced by immunoSEQ multiplex PCR, and TCRdb holds only the in-frame ones, with some missing. Among about 120,000 clones listed, more than 70% were seen once. Germline CDR1 is SNHLY and CDR2 is FYNNEI. This CDR3 has 13 amino acids. The V and J ends lost 5 bases and 4 bases, in that order; junction bases with no gene match: 4. The sample was PBMCs. The chain couples TRBV2 to TRBJ2-5, with 7 bases identical to TRBD1. The origin of this receptor is a man aged 25 to 45 in good health and CMV-seronegative. The CDR3 loop reads CASSNTGVETQYF. The CDR3, as DNA: TGTGCCAGCAGTAATACAGGGGTAGAGACCCAGTACTTC.